This entry lists 20 T cell receptor beta chains sequenced from one sample in a study of CD8+CD57+ T cells in acquired aplastic anemia. The template used for profiling TCR beta VDJ and CDR3 was genomic DNA. TCRdb processed the reads anew with MiXCR; each CDR3 protein has one entry. The sample has about 190,000 distinct CDR3 sequences; 54% are singletons. Sequencing used sorted CD4+, CD8+, or CD8+CD57+ T cells (not recorded which) from PBMCs. These receptors originate from a human donor in good health, serving as a control.

V is TRBV15 and J is TRBJ1-2, with TRBD1 as a possible D gene (6 bases). The CDR3 sequence is 15 residues long. Germline V CDR1 and CDR2: LNHNV, YYDKDF (reference sequence). The germline V and J ends were trimmed by 0 bases and 1 base, with 9 bases remaining between them. CDR3 region: CATSRDGTYNYGYTF. CDR3 nucleotides: TGTGCCACCAGCAGAGACGGGACATATAACTATGGCTACACCTTC.

This clonotype was observed at least ten times. The CDR3, as DNA: TGTGCCAGCAGCGGACGGACAGGGTTCAGGGACTATGGCTACACCTTC. Protein sequence: CASSGRTGFRDYGYTF. The J gene is TRBJ1-2, the V gene TRBV3-1; TRBD1 agrees at 8 bases. Per germline, CDR1 LGHDT and CDR2 YNNKEL (reference sequence). Germline trimming cut 5 bases from V and 3 bases from J; bases unmatched to any gene: 11. There are 16 residues in the CDR3.

The sample holds many counts of this clonotype. The chain is built from TRBV11-2 and TRBJ1-1; no definite D call. Looked up from germline, CDR1 is SGHAT and CDR2 is FQNNGV. There are 13 residues in the CDR3. V was pared by 1 base and J by 6 bases, with 9 bases between. CDR3 protein: CASSLGPSAEAFF. The CDR3 bases are TGTGCCAGCAGCTTAGGGCCTAGCGCTGAAGCTTTCTTT.

Remarks on this clonotype: No DNA is shown, since the ends of the CDR3 on it are uncertain; the CDR3 is the one TCRdb lists. The chain is built from TRBV19 and TRBJ2-2. The CDR3 totals 12 residues, both ends included. Looked up from germline, CDR1 is LNHDA and CDR2 is SQIVND (reference sequence). The CDR3 region is CASRLLPGSCFF.

Comment on this clonotype: A read error may explain this, as a much larger clone is one base away. V is TRBV20-1 and J is TRBJ1-1; 8 bases align to TRBD1. CDR1 and CDR2 from the germline V gene are DFQATT and SNEGSKA (reference sequence). This CDR3 is 17 amino acids long. V was pared by 1 base and J by 4 bases, with 14 bases of the junction left unmatched. The CDR3 DNA sequence: TGCAGTGCTAGAGGTATTCAGCAGGGGGCTCAGGTCACTGAAGCTTTCTTT. Amino acids: CSARGIQQGAQVTEAFF.

The chain links TRBV20-1 to TRBJ2-7; possible D gene TRBD1, 5 bases. Germline-derived CDR1 and CDR2 are DFQATT and SNEGSKA (reference sequence). V was trimmed by 0 bases and J by 9 bases, leaving 12 bases between them. This CDR3 spans 12 amino acids. The chain's CDR3 is CSARDSGRAQYF. CDR3 bases: TGCAGTGCTAGAGATTCGGGCAGGGCGCAGTACTTC.

V and J are TRBV7-9 and TRBJ2-7, with D unresolved. The germline V gene has CDR1 SEHNR and CDR2 FQNEAQ (reference sequence). The V and J ends lost 5 bases and 3 bases respectively, with 8 bases between them. The CDR3 loop spans 12 amino acids. CDR3 DNA: TGTGCCAGCAGCATTGGTGTCTACGAGCAGTACTTC. This gives the protein CASSIGVYEQYF.

The chain couples TRBV10-3 to TRBJ1-2, with D possibly TRBD1 on 6 matching bases. This CDR3 is built from 14 residues. Germline V lookup: CDR1 ENHRY, CDR2 SYGVKD. V lost 10 bases and J lost 8, with 23 bases in between. As DNA, the CDR3 is TGTGCCAGCAGCTTAGCCGGGACATTTGGCGGCTACACCTTC. Protein product: CASSLAGTFGGYTF.

This clonotype was observed many times. This chain links TRBV20-1 with TRBJ1-1; tentative D call: TRBD1 (6 bases). CDR1 and CDR2 from the germline V gene are DFQATT and SNEGSKA (reference sequence). The CDR3 runs to 15 residues. V shed 6 bases and J shed 3 bases, with 20 bases lying between them. The CDR3 here is CSATRQAGIYTEAFF. CDR3 coding DNA: TGCAGTGCGACCCGACAGGCCGGGATTTACACTGAAGCTTTCTTT.

This clonotype was observed at least ten times. The rearrangement uses TRBV5-4 and TRBJ1-2; D not certain. In germline, CDR1 is SGHNT, CDR2 YYREEE (reference sequence). V shed 1 base and J shed 6 bases, with 13 bases lying between them. This CDR3 region has 14 residues. The CDR3 is CASSLYMLGHGYTF. CDR3 coding DNA: TGTGCCAGCAGCTTGTATATGTTGGGCCATGGCTACACCTTC.

V and J are TRBV28 and TRBJ2-3; D is tentatively TRBD1 or TRBD2 (6 bases each). CDR1 is MDHEN and CDR2 is SYDVKM in the germline V gene. The CDR3 has 13 amino acids. Trimming removed 7 bases from V and 1 base from J, with 9 bases in between. CDR3 DNA sequence: TGTGCCAGCAAGGGGGGCCGCACAGATACGCAGTATTTT. Translated: CASKGGRTDTQYF.

This sequence joins TRBV14 and TRBJ2-1; D might be TRBD1 (6 bases). This CDR3 is 13 amino acids long. V lost 3 bases and J 12 bases, leaving 15 bases between the germline ends. Germline assignment: CDR1 SGHDN and CDR2 FVKESK. CDR3 protein: CASSHVRQQGQFF. The CDR3 bases are TGTGCCAGCAGCCATGTAAGACAACAGGGGCAGTTCTTC.

This clonotype was detected only a few times. The chain carries TRBV7-2 and TRBJ1-5, with D possibly TRBD1 on 5 matching bases. The CDR3 sequence is 18 residues long. Germline V gene data show CDR1 as SGHTA and CDR2 as FQGNSA. The V end lost 3 bases, the J end lost 0 bases, and 18 bases lay between the germline ends. Here the CDR3 DNA reads TGTGCCAGCAGCTTCCAGGGATGGGGGGGTTATAGCAATCAGCCCCAGCATTTT. It yields the protein CASSFQGWGGYSNQPQHF.

The chain couples TRBV7-2 to TRBJ1-5; a weak D match, TRBD1 (5 bases). The V gene lost 5 bases and the J gene lost 2 bases, with 16 bases spanning the gap. The V gene's germline CDR1 is SGHTA and CDR2 FQGNSA. The CDR3 consists of 16 residues. CDR3 DNA sequence: TGTGCCAGCAGCCGAAACCAGGGAGTCGGCAATCAGCCCCAGCATTTT. This gives the protein CASSRNQGVGNQPQHF. Full variable domain (missing parts from reference TRBV7-2 and TRBJ1-5): GAGVSQSPSNKVTEKGKDVELRCDPISGHTALYWYRQSLGQGLEFLIYFQGNSAPDKSGLPSDRFSAERTGGSVSTLTIQRTQQEDSAVYLCASSRNQGVGNQPQHFGDGTRLSIL.

This clonotype was picked up many times. V is TRBV4-3 and J is TRBJ1-5; maybe TRBD1 (6 bases). The CDR3 spans 15 residues. The V end was cut by 4 bases, the J end by 6 bases, with 16 bases between. Per germline, CDR1 LGHNA and CDR2 YSLEER. The CDR3 protein is CASSRVRGAVQPQHF. The CDR3 coding sequence is TGCGCCAGCAGCCGGGTTAGGGGGGCAGTTCAGCCCCAGCATTTT.

This clonotype was detected many times. The chain combines TRBV28 with TRBJ1-6; D call uncertain. Trimming removed 2 bases from V and 6 bases from J, with 8 bases in between. This CDR3 is 14 amino acids long. Germline V CDR1 and CDR2: MDHEN, SYDVKM. Here the CDR3 reads CASSLVAANSPLHF. The CDR3 DNA sequence: TGTGCCAGCAGTTTAGTGGCAGCTAATTCACCCCTCCACTTT. The complete variable domain, with remaining parts taken from reference TRBV28 and TRBJ1-6, reads DVKVTQSSRYLVKRTGEKVFLECVQDMDHENMFWYRQDPGLGLRLIYFSYDVKMKEKGDIPEGYSVSREKKERFSLILESASTNQTSMYLCASSLVAANSPLHFGNGTRLTVT.

The genes are TRBV20-1 and TRBJ2-3; D is undetermined. Trimming removed 3 bases from V and 4 bases from J, with 17 bases in between. This CDR3 is 15 amino acids long. The germline gives CDR1 DFQATT, CDR2 SNEGSKA (reference sequence). The CDR3: CSARVWKGVADTQYF. DNA for the CDR3: TGCAGTGCTAGGGTGTGGAAGGGTGTCGCAGATACGCAGTATTTT.

This clonotype was picked up many times. V and J are TRBV6-2 or TRBV6-3 and TRBJ2-3; D unresolved. The CDR3 covers 13 residues. The germline V gene has CDR1 MNHEY and CDR2 SVGEGT. The V and J ends lost 7 bases and 1 base respectively, with 9 bases between them. CDR3 nucleotides: TGTGCCAGCAAGGATGGGGGCACAGATACGCAGTATTTT. Protein: CASKDGGTDTQYF.

The table lists this clonotype with many counts. The CDR3 region is CASGEGSSANEQFF. The CDR3 DNA is TGTGCCAGCGGGGAGGGTAGCTCCGCCAATGAGCAGTTCTTC. The chain employs TRBV7-3 and TRBJ2-1, with TRBD2 identical over 7 bases. Trimming removed 8 bases from V and 6 bases from J; junction bases left unmatched: 10. Per the germline V gene, CDR1 is SGHTA and CDR2 is FQGTGA. The CDR3 totals 14 residues.

This clonotype showed up many times. J is TRBJ2-3 and V is TRBV6-6; TRBD2 matches 8 bases. The germline V gene encodes CDR1 MNHNY and CDR2 SVGAGI (reference sequence). J was trimmed by 4 bases and V by 8 bases; bases with no gene match: 2. The CDR3 totals 12 residues. CDR3 amino acids: CASRGGADTQYF. The CDR3, as DNA: TGTGCCAGCCGGGGGGGCGCAGATACGCAGTATTTT.